This T cell receptor beta chain stems from a study of human T cells and chemical hapten exposure. This clonotype was counted between two and nine times. The germline V gene encodes CDR1 MNHEY and CDR2 SVGEGT. The CDR3 spans 16 residues. V was cut by 0 bases and J by 1 base, with 9 bases left in between. TCRdb independently ran MiXCR on the RACE reads; one entry per CDR3 protein. Found here are approximately 260,000 distinct CDR3 sequences, 7% to 10% of them singletons; the top ten hold less than 3%. Time point meaning: pre-sensitization, week 0. Treatment here: therapeutic diphenylcyclopropenone sensitization with weekly scalp DPC.

The rearrangement links TRBV6-2 or TRBV6-3 to TRBJ2-2, with a weak D call TRBD1 (6 bases). The TCR comes from a woman in her thirties or forties with alopecia areata. Some clones in this sample may be carry-over from other donors' samples. Material: whole blood, obtained in connection with sensitization to the hapten diphenylcyclopropenone (DPC). CDR3 in amino acids: CASSYSRTVNTGELFF. CDR3 sequence (DNA): TGTGCCAGCAGTTACTCCCGGACAGTGAACACCGGGGAGCTGTTTTTT.